The 21 T cell receptor beta chains given below trace back to one sample, sequenced in a study of blood T cell repertoires in COVID-19. Libraries were prepared by immunoSEQ multiplex PCR; TCRdb keeps only in-frame clonotypes and omits some of them. The sample carries over 150,000 clones, about 85% recorded once. Specimen: peripheral blood. These TCRs come from a man older than 75 with COVID-19, enrolled during active disease.

This clone was observed a single time. The rearrangement uses TRBV5-1 and TRBJ1-1; 12 positions agree with TRBD1. Germline V lookup: CDR1 SGHRS, CDR2 YFSETQ. This CDR3 has 12 amino acids. V shed 4 bases and J 11 bases; nucleotides not matched to a gene: 3. In DNA form, the CDR3 reads TGCGCCAGCAGCGGGACAGGGGGCGTCGCTTTCTTT. Its protein product is CASSGTGGVAFF.

V gene TRBV2 combines with J gene TRBJ1-5, with a tentative D call TRBD1 (5 bases). Germline lookup yields CDR1 SNHLY and CDR2 FYNNEI. This CDR3 is built from 13 residues. V was shortened by 3 bases and J by 5 bases, with 8 bases between the two germline ends. In nucleotides, the CDR3 is TGTGCCAGCAGTGAGGGGGGGGATCAGCCCCAGCATTTT. This codes for CASSEGGDQPQHF.

The chain employs TRBV28 and TRBJ1-2; TRBD1 might be the D (5 bases). The CDR3 consists of 13 residues. Trimming removed 5 bases from V and 6 bases from J, with 13 bases in between. The germline V gene has CDR1 MDHEN and CDR2 SYDVKM. This CDR3 is CASSPGAGHGYTF. CDR3 sequence (DNA): TGTGCCAGCAGTCCTGGGGCAGGCCATGGCTACACCTTC.

This clone was counted a few times. V and J are TRBV28 and TRBJ1-2; 8 bases match TRBD1. Germline values: CDR1 MDHEN, CDR2 SYDVKM. This CDR3 contains 15 residues. V gave up 8 bases and J gave up 2 bases; unmatched junction bases: 10. The CDR3 DNA reads as TGTGCCAGCTCGTCAGGGGGCGCGGGCAACTATGGCTACACCTTC. It specifies CASSSGGAGNYGYTF.

The chain employs TRBV3-1 (or the pseudogene TRBV3-2) and TRBJ1-2; no clear D gene. The CDR3 runs 12 residues. V lost 8 bases and J lost 1, with 8 bases in between. Per the germline V gene, CDR1 is LGHDT and CDR2 is YNNKEL (reference sequence). Written as DNA, the CDR3 is TGTGCCAGCCGACACCTTAACTATGGCTACACCTTC. Amino acid sequence: CASRHLNYGYTF.

The V call is TRBV6-5, the J call TRBJ2-3; D is unclear. The CDR3 consists of 14 residues. With 0 bases removed from V and 4 bases from J, the gap between germline ends came to 8 bases. Germline CDR1 and CDR2: MNHEY and SVGAGI. CDR3 in DNA: TGTGCCAGCAGTTACTCGTTGGGCGCAGATACGCAGTATTTT. This codes for CASSYSLGADTQYF.

Notes on this clone: Other DNA sequences from this sample encode an identical CDR3 as well. The chain recombines TRBV12-3 or TRBV12-4 with TRBJ1-5, with D unclear. Trimming cost V 1 base and J 5 bases, with 3 bases left between them. This CDR3 has 12 amino acids. The CDR3 DNA follows: TGTGCCAGCAGTTTAGGAGATCAGCCCCAGCATTTT. Translation: CASSLGDQPQHF.

The rearrangement joins TRBV4-2 to TRBJ2-7; TRBD1 agrees at 8 bases. Trimming took 1 base from V and 4 from J; bases not matched to a gene: 6. Germline-derived CDR1 and CDR2 are LGHNA and YNFKEQ. The CDR3 consists of 15 residues. The CDR3 DNA is TGTGCCAGCAGCCAAGCTAGGACAGGGTGGTACGAGCAGTACTTC. Its translation is CASSQARTGWYEQYF.

The V gene is TRBV5-1, the J gene TRBJ2-1; TRBD2 agrees at 16 bases. V was pared by 4 bases and J by 10 bases, with 5 bases of the junction left unmatched. The length of the CDR3 is 15 residues. CDR1 is SGHRS, CDR2 YFSETQ, per germline. CDR3 nucleotides: TGCGCCAGCAGCCCGGGACTAGCGGGGGGGCAAGAGCAGTTCTTC. Translated, it gives CASSPGLAGGQEQFF.

V is TRBV7-8 and J is TRBJ2-1, with D possibly being TRBD1 (5 bases). Germline-derived CDR1 and CDR2 are SGHVS and FQNEAQ. Between the trimmed V and J ends, which lost 1 base and 7 bases, there was a span of 23 bases. There are 18 residues in the CDR3. The CDR3 reads CASSLVRRWSRVKNEQFF. In nucleotides, the CDR3 is TGTGCCAGCAGCTTAGTACGCCGGTGGAGCAGGGTTAAAAATGAGCAGTTCTTC.

The chain employs TRBV19 and TRBJ2-3; 7 nucleotides line up with TRBD1. J was trimmed by 0 bases and V by 8 bases; bases with no gene match: 5. The CDR3 runs to 14 residues. The germline V gene has CDR1 LNHDA and CDR2 SQIVND (reference sequence). The CDR3 sequence is CASRDSPSTDTQYF. The DNA for the CDR3 is TGTGCCAGTCGGGACAGCCCTAGCACAGATACGCAGTATTTT.

V and J are TRBV6-6 and TRBJ1-5; the D gene is possibly TRBD1 (6 bases). The CDR3 totals 15 residues. Germline loops: CDR1 MNHNY, CDR2 SVGAGI (reference sequence). With 6 bases removed from V and 2 bases from J, the gap between germline ends came to 14 bases. This CDR3 reads CASSLRTAGNQPQHF. The CDR3 region has the DNA TGTGCCAGCAGCTTACGGACAGCCGGCAATCAGCCCCAGCATTTT.

This chain links TRBV19 with TRBJ1-6, with D possibly matching TRBD1 (5 bases). Germline-derived CDR1 and CDR2 are LNHDA and SQIVND (reference sequence). The CDR3 has 14 residues. V was pared by 11 bases and J by 5 bases, with 16 bases between. CDR3 DNA: TGTGCCGGGGGGACGGGAAGGAATAATTCACCCCTCCACTTT. Amino acids: CAGGTGRNNSPLHF.

The V and J genes are TRBV24-1 and TRBJ1-1, with D maybe TRBD1 (6 bases). V was pared by 5 bases and J by 3 bases, with 15 bases between. This CDR3 contains 15 residues. Germline assignment: CDR1 KGHDR and CDR2 SFDVKD. DNA for the CDR3: TGTGCCACCAGTGTGTCGGGAGGGGGGGACACTGAAGCTTTCTTT. This codes for CATSVSGGGDTEAFF.

The rearrangement uses TRBV11-1 and TRBJ2-3, with D hard to call. Deletions cut 2 bases from V and 6 bases from J, with 12 bases between. This CDR3 is built from 14 residues. Germline CDR1 reads SGHAT; CDR2 reads FQDESV (reference sequence). The CDR3 protein is CASSLRPSLDTQYF. As DNA, the CDR3 is TGTGCCAGCAGCTTACGTCCAAGCTTGGATACGCAGTATTTT.

This clone was recorded once. This rearrangement joins TRBV10-3 to TRBJ1-1, with D possibly TRBD1 on 6 matching bases. V gave up 4 bases and J gave up 2 bases, with 14 bases separating them. The CDR3 loop spans 15 amino acids. Germline-derived CDR1 and CDR2 are ENHRY and SYGVKD. CDR3 sequence: CAISGRGPTNTEAFF. The CDR3 DNA is TGTGCCATCAGTGGCAGGGGCCCAACCAACACTGAAGCTTTCTTT.

J is TRBJ1-2 and V is TRBV9, with unresolved D. Germline loops: CDR1 SGDLS, CDR2 YYNGEE. V shed 0 bases and J shed 0 bases, with 12 bases lying between them. The CDR3 totals 16 residues. The CDR3 loop is CASSVGGGQANYGYTF. In DNA, the CDR3 is TGTGCCAGCAGCGTAGGAGGAGGGCAAGCTAACTATGGCTACACCTTC.

The chain joins TRBV20-1 to TRBJ1-6; D is ambiguous. This CDR3 spans 11 amino acids. Germline V gives CDR1 DFQATT, CDR2 SNEGSKA (reference sequence). The V end lost 4 bases, the J end lost 11 bases, and 9 bases lay between the germline ends. The CDR3 bases are TGCAGTGCTACCAACGGGGCACCCCTCCACTTT. It encodes CSATNGAPLHF.

The V call is TRBV5-1, the J call TRBJ2-3; D possibly corresponds to TRBD2 (5 bases). Trimming left V 0 bases short and J 1 base short, with 15 bases between. The germline V gene encodes CDR1 SGHRS and CDR2 YFSETQ. This CDR3 region has 17 residues. CDR3 in amino acids: CASSLVASRMRTDTQYF. DNA of the CDR3: TGCGCCAGCAGCTTGGTGGCTAGCCGAATGCGCACAGATACGCAGTATTTT.

The chain employs TRBV5-4 and TRBJ1-1; TRBD1 matches at 7 bases. The germline CDR1 and CDR2 sequences are SGHNT and YYREEE (reference sequence). CDR3 size: 15 residues. With V trimmed by 3 bases and J by 1 base, 6 bases remained unmatched. As DNA, the CDR3 is TGTGCCAGCAGCTCAGGGACAGCTAGGAACACTGAAGCTTTCTTT. It codes for CASSSGTARNTEAFF.

The chain combines TRBV12-3 or TRBV12-4 with TRBJ1-2, with 7 bases that match TRBD1. The trim removed 1 base at V and 6 bases at J, leaving 2 bases unmatched. CDR3 length: 13 amino acids. The chain's CDR3 is CASSLEQGNGYTF. DNA for the CDR3: TGTGCCAGCAGTTTAGAACAGGGGAATGGCTACACCTTC.